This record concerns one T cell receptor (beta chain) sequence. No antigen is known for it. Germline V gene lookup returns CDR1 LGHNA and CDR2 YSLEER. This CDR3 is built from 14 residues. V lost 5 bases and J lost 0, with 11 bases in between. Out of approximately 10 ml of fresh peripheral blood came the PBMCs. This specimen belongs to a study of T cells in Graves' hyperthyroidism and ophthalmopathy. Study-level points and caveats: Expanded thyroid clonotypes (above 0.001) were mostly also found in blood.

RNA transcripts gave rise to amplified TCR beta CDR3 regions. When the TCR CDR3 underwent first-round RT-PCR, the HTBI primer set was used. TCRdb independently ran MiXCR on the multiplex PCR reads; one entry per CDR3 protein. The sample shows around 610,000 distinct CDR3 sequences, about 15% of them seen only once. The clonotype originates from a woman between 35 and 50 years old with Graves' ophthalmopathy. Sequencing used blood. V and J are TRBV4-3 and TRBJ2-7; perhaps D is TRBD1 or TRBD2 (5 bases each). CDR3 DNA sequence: TGCGCCAGCAGCGGGACCATAAACTCCTACGAGCAGTACTTC. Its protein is CASSGTINSYEQYF.